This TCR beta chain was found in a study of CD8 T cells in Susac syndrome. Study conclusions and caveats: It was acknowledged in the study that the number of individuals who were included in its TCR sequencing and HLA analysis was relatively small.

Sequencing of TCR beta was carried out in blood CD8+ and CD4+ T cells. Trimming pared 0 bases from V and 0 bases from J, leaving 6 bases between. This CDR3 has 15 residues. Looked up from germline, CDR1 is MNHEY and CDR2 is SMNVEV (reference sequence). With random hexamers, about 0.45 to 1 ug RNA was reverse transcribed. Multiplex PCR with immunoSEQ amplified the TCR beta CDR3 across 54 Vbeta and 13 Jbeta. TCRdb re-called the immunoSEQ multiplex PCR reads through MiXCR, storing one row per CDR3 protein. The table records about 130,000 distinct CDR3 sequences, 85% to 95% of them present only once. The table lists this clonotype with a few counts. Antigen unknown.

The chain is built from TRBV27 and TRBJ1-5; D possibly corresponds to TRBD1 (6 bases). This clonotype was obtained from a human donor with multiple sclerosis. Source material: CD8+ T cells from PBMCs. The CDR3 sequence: CASSLSRGSNQPQHF. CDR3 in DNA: TGTGCCAGCAGTTTATCCAGGGGTAGCAATCAGCCCCAGCATTTT.